Shown below are 26 T cell receptor beta chains from a single sample sequenced in a study of blood T cell repertoires in COVID-19. Clones were sequenced by immunoSEQ multiplex PCR, and TCRdb holds only the in-frame ones, with some missing. The data hold about 71,000 clones, with roughly 82% observed a single time. The source material was peripheral blood. The receptors were gathered from a woman of 80 years or more with acute or convalescent COVID-19.

This clone showed up many times. The rearrangement joins TRBV7-6 to TRBJ2-1; 7 bases match TRBD2. J was trimmed by 7 bases and V by 4 bases; bases with no gene match: 10. The germline V gene has CDR1 SGHVS and CDR2 FNYEAQ. The CDR3 loop spans 15 amino acids. CDR3 DNA sequence: TGTGCCAGCAGCTCGACTAGCCAGTCTCGGAATGAGCAGTTCTTC. Translation gives CASSSTSQSRNEQFF. The full variable domain, with the rest looked up from reference TRBV7-6 and TRBJ2-1, is GAGVSQSPRYKVTKRGQDVALRCDPISGHVSLYWYRQALGQGPEFLTYFNYEAQQDKSGLPNDRFSAERPEGSISTLTIQRTEQRDSAMYRCASSSTSQSRNEQFFGPGTRLTVL.

This chain uses TRBV7-2 with TRBJ2-1; TRBD2 aligns across 7 bases. Germline V gene lookup returns CDR1 SGHTA and CDR2 FQGNSA. Germline trimming cut 0 bases from V and 4 bases from J; bases unmatched to any gene: 3. CDR3 size: 15 residues. The CDR3 spells CASSLAGGPYNEQFF. CDR3 DNA sequence: TGTGCCAGCAGCTTAGCGGGAGGGCCTTACAATGAGCAGTTCTTC.

V gene TRBV10-3 combines with J gene TRBJ1-2; D is perhaps TRBD1 (6 bases). From germline, CDR1 is ENHRY and CDR2 SYGVKD. Deletions cut 11 bases from V and 0 bases from J, with 22 bases between. This CDR3 has 16 amino acids. The CDR3 is CAAHAAPDRPNYGYTF. The CDR3, as DNA: TGTGCCGCCCACGCCGCGCCGGACAGACCTAACTATGGCTACACCTTC.

By share, this clone counts as medium-sized. The CDR3 is CARSSRVDRGPNYGYTF. CDR3 nucleotide sequence: TGTGCCAGAAGCTCCCGTGTGGACAGGGGACCTAACTATGGCTACACCTTC. The V call is TRBV5-3, the J call TRBJ1-2; 9 positions agree with TRBD1. TRBV5-3 is treated as an ORF (open reading frame) with a function not yet certain. V lost 3 bases, J lost 0 bases, and 9 bases stayed unmatched. The CDR3 extends over 17 amino acids.

CDR3 nucleotides: TGTGCCAGCAGCCGAGAGGTTCACACTGAAGCTTTCTTT. Translated: CASSREVHTEAFF. The V and J genes are TRBV5-6 and TRBJ1-1; D remains unclear. V was cut by 4 bases and J by 3 bases, with 10 bases left in between. This CDR3 has 13 amino acids. CDR1 is SGHDT, CDR2 YYEEEE, per germline.

This rearrangement joins TRBV3-1 (or the pseudogene TRBV3-2) to TRBJ2-3, with TRBD1 as a possible D gene (6 bases). The germline V gene encodes CDR1 LGHDT and CDR2 YNNKEL (reference sequence). V was clipped by 2 bases and J by 9 bases, with 12 bases between them. The CDR3 runs 13 residues. The CDR3 sequence is CASSQLGQPTQYF. CDR3 in DNA: TGTGCCAGCAGCCAACTCGGACAGCCAACGCAGTATTTT.

V usage is TRBV5-1 and J usage is TRBJ2-1; D ambiguous. The CDR3 runs 14 residues. The germline CDR1 and CDR2 sequences are SGHRS and YFSETQ. The V and J ends lost 7 bases and 3 bases respectively, with 14 bases between them. This CDR3 is CASCNQPGYNEQFF. DNA of the CDR3: TGCGCCAGCTGCAATCAGCCAGGCTACAATGAGCAGTTCTTC.

The chain recombines TRBV9 with TRBJ1-2; a weak D match, TRBD1 (5 bases). This CDR3 spans 13 amino acids. The V gene lost 5 bases and the J gene lost 3 bases, with 11 bases spanning the gap. Germline V gene lookup returns CDR1 SGDLS and CDR2 YYNGEE. DNA for the CDR3: TGTGCCAGCAGACACAGGACCGACTATGGCTACACCTTC. Translating gives CASRHRTDYGYTF.

This chain uses TRBV6-4 with TRBJ2-1, with D perhaps matching TRBD2 (5 bases). CDR1 and CDR2 from the germline V gene are MRHNA and SNTAGT. The CDR3 runs 16 residues. With 1 base removed from V and 7 bases from J, the gap between germline ends came to 17 bases. The CDR3 bases are TGTGCCAGCAGTGACTTCTTGCGCCGGGGTCAAAATGAGCAGTTCTTC. Its protein is CASSDFLRRGQNEQFF.

This clone showed up just once. The chain links TRBV5-1 to TRBJ2-1; a weak D match, TRBD2 (5 bases). CDR3 size: 16 residues. Trimming shortened V by 4 bases and J by 0 bases, and 14 bases separated the two germline ends. Germline CDR1 reads SGHRS; CDR2 reads YFSETQ. The chain's CDR3 is CASSRTVGSSYNEQFF. Here the CDR3 DNA reads TGCGCCAGCAGCCGGACGGTGGGGAGCTCCTACAATGAGCAGTTCTTC.

V is TRBV5-4 and J is TRBJ1-4; D call uncertain. In germline, CDR1 is SGHNT, CDR2 YYREEE (reference sequence). With 5 bases removed from V and 0 bases from J, the gap between germline ends came to 17 bases. This CDR3 comprises 17 residues. The CDR3 DNA reads as TGTGCCAGCAGTCCCGGAACCAACCTAGCAACTAATGAAAAACTGTTTTTT. This codes for CASSPGTNLATNEKLFF.

In this sample, this clone turned up once. The chain employs TRBV7-2 and TRBJ2-5; 7 nucleotides agree with TRBD2. The V segment lost 1 base and the J segment 1 base; nucleotides outside the gene matches: 3. CDR1 and CDR2 (germline): SGHTA, FQGNSA. The length of the CDR3 is 15 residues. The CDR3, as DNA: TGTGCCAGCAGCTTAGTAAGGACTAGCCAAGAGACCCAGTACTTC. It is translated as CASSLVRTSQETQYF.

The chain couples TRBV14 to TRBJ1-1; TRBD1 is a possible D gene (6 bases). This CDR3 contains 15 residues. CDR1 and CDR2 (germline): SGHDN, FVKESK. The V end lost 4 bases, the J end lost 2 bases, and 14 bases lay between the germline ends. The CDR3 DNA reads TGTGCCAGCAGCCCCCGGGGGGGCTTTAACACTGAAGCTTTCTTT. This codes for CASSPRGGFNTEAFF.

V usage is TRBV5-1 and J usage is TRBJ2-7; 8 bases align to TRBD1. CDR3 length: 13 residues. With V trimmed by 6 bases and J by 3 bases, 5 bases remained unmatched. Germline CDR1 is SGHRS and CDR2 is YFSETQ. CDR3 region: CASKGQDFYEQYF. DNA for the CDR3: TGCGCCAGCAAGGGACAGGACTTCTACGAGCAGTACTTC. Supplemented by reference TRBV5-1 and TRBJ2-7, the full variable domain reads KAGVTQTPRYLIKTRGQQVTLSCSPISGHRSVSWYQQTPGQGLQFLFEYFSETQRNKGNFPGRFSGRQFSNSRSEMNVSTLELGDSALYLCASKGQDFYEQYFGPGTRLTVT.

The rearrangement links TRBV7-9 to TRBJ2-2, with TRBD1 matching over 9 bases. CDR3 length: 15 amino acids. The V segment lost 4 bases and the J segment 7 bases; nucleotides outside the gene matches: 7. Germline loops: CDR1 SEHNR, CDR2 FQNEAQ (reference sequence). The CDR3 region has the DNA TGTGCCAGCAGCTCACCGGGACAGGGAAGCGGGGAGCTGTTTTTT. Its translation is CASSSPGQGSGELFF.

The CDR3 loop is CASSLYSTRRNYGYTF. The CDR3 DNA reads as TGTGCCAGCAGCTTGTATTCGACACGACGAAACTATGGCTACACCTTC. The chain is built from TRBV5-6 and TRBJ1-2; D call uncertain. Trimming removed 1 base from V and 2 bases from J, with 15 bases in between. CDR3 size: 16 residues. Germline CDR1 and CDR2: SGHDT and YYEEEE.

The J gene is TRBJ2-7, the V gene TRBV2, with 15 bases identical to TRBD2. CDR1 SNHLY and CDR2 FYNNEI come from the germline V gene. The CDR3 runs 20 residues. The J segment lost 0 bases and the V segment lost 0 bases, leaving 9 bases of the junction unmatched. CDR3 in DNA: TGTGCCAGCAGTGAAGCCGGGACTAGCGGGAGGAAGGGGAGCTCCTACGAGCAGTACTTC. Amino acid sequence: CASSEAGTSGRKGSSYEQYF.

This clone is a singleton in its sample. V is TRBV2 and J is TRBJ2-7; the match to TRBD2 covers 14 bases. The ends lost 6 bases at V and 5 bases at J; junction bases unmatched: 6. CDR3 length: 15 amino acids. Germline assignment: CDR1 SNHLY and CDR2 FYNNEI. CDR3 sequence: CASRPGLAGVDEQYF. The CDR3 DNA reads as TGTGCCAGCAGGCCGGGACTAGCGGGAGTCGACGAGCAGTACTTC. Based on the CDR3 plus reference TRBV2 and TRBJ2-7, the full variable domain is EPEVTQTPSHQVTQMGQEVILRCVPISNHLYFYWYRQILGQKVEFLVSFYNNEISEKSEIFDDQFSVERPDGSNFTLKIRSTKLEDSAMYFCASRPGLAGVDEQYFGPGTRLTVT.

The rearrangement links TRBV7-9 to TRBJ1-4, with D possibly matching TRBD1 (6 bases). Germline-derived CDR1 and CDR2 are SEHNR and FQNEAQ (reference sequence). CDR3 length equals 18 residues. V dropped 5 bases and J dropped 3 bases, with 22 bases sitting between them. The CDR3 DNA follows: TGTGCCAGCAGCCCCCGGGGCAGGGGCGGCTCTGCTAATGAAAAACTGTTTTTT. The encoded protein is CASSPRGRGGSANEKLFF.

The chain recombines TRBV4-1 with TRBJ2-7; perhaps TRBD1 as D (5 bases). The CDR3 consists of 15 residues. V lost 1 base, J lost 6 bases, and 16 bases lay in between. Germline CDR1 is MGHRA and CDR2 is YSYEKL. The CDR3 DNA reads TGCGCCAGCAGCCAAGTATCCAGGGCTGGTGGCGAGCAGTACTTC. Amino acid sequence: CASSQVSRAGGEQYF.

The chain recombines TRBV3-1 (or the pseudogene TRBV3-2) with TRBJ2-7, with 8 positions matching TRBD2. CDR1 and CDR2 from the germline V gene are LGHDT and YNNKEL (reference sequence). CDR3 length equals 13 residues. The J segment lost 8 bases and the V segment lost 3 bases, leaving 6 bases of the junction unmatched. The CDR3 coding sequence is TGTGCCAGCAGCCAGGCTCGGGGGGGAAAGCAGTACTTC. Translation: CASSQARGGKQYF.

The chain recombines TRBV7-2 with TRBJ1-1; D ambiguous. Trimming removed 2 bases from V and 4 bases from J, with 11 bases in between. Germline lookup yields CDR1 SGHTA and CDR2 FQGNSA. The CDR3 consists of 14 residues. For the CDR3, the DNA is TGTGCCAGCAGCTTATCCCCCGGGGTCACTGAAGCTTTCTTT. Translated, it gives CASSLSPGVTEAFF. Complete variable domain (other parts from reference TRBV7-2 and TRBJ1-1): GAGVSQSPSNKVTEKGKDVELRCDPISGHTALYWYRQSLGQGLEFLIYFQGNSAPDKSGLPSDRFSAERTGGSVSTLTIQRTQQEDSAVYLCASSLSPGVTEAFFGQGTRLTVV.

The gene calls are TRBV30 and TRBJ2-3, with D possibly TRBD2 on 6 matching bases. V lost 1 base to trimming and J lost 1 base, with 12 bases between them. The CDR3 extends over 15 amino acids. The germline gives CDR1 GTSNPN, CDR2 SVGIG (reference sequence). The DNA for the CDR3 is TGTGCCTGGAGTGCGCTAGCGACCCGCACAGATACGCAGTATTTT. It codes for CAWSALATRTDTQYF.

V usage is TRBV30 and J usage is TRBJ2-5, with D tentatively TRBD2 (5 bases). CDR1 and CDR2 from the germline V gene are GTSNPN and SVGIG (reference sequence). The CDR3 contains 13 residues. The ends were cut back, 4 bases at V and 5 bases at J, with 14 bases in the middle. Here the CDR3 reads CAWNRDLGETQYF. Written as DNA, the CDR3 is TGTGCCTGGAACCGGGATCTTGGGGAGACCCAGTACTTC.

This chain links TRBV11-2 with TRBJ2-1, with 8 bases identical to TRBD2. The length of the CDR3 is 13 residues. Trimming cost V 1 base and J 13 bases; bases outside gene matches: 6. Germline V gene sequence: CDR1 SGHAT, CDR2 FQNNGV. CDR3: CASSLGTSKGQFF. The CDR3, as DNA: TGTGCCAGCAGCTTAGGGACTAGCAAGGGCCAGTTCTTC.

This chain links TRBV6-5 with TRBJ1-2; D call uncertain. Trimming took off 2 bases at V and 3 bases at J, with 13 bases between the two ends. The CDR3 is 15 amino acids. CDR1 and CDR2 (germline): MNHEY, SVGAGI. In DNA, the CDR3 is TGTGCCAGCAGTTACCTAGTGGGTATTGACTATGGCTACACCTTC. Translating it yields CASSYLVGIDYGYTF.